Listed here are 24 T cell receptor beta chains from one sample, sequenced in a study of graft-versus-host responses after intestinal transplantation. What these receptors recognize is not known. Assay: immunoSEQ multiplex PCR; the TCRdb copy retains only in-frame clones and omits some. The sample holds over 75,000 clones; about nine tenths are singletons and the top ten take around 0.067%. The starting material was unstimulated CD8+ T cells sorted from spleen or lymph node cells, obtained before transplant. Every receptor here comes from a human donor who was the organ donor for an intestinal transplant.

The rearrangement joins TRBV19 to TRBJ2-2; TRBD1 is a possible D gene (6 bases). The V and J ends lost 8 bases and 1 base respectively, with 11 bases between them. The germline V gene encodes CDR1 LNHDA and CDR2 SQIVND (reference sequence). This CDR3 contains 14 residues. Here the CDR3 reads CASYPQGNTGELFF. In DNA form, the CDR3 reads TGTGCCAGTTACCCACAGGGGAACACCGGGGAGCTGTTTTTT.

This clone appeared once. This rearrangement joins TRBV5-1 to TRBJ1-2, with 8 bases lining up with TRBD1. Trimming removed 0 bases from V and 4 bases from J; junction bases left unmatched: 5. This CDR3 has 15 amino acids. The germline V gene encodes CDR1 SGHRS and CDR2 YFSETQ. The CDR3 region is CASSLGQGQAYGYTF. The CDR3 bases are TGCGCCAGCAGCTTGGGACAGGGGCAGGCCTATGGCTACACCTTC.

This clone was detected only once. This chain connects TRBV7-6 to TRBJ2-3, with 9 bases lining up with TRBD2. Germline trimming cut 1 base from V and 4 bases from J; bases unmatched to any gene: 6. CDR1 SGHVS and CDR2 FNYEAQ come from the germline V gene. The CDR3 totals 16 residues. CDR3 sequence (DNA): TGTGCCAGCAGCTTAGTGGGCGGGGGGGCCTCAGATACGCAGTATTTT. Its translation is CASSLVGGGASDTQYF.

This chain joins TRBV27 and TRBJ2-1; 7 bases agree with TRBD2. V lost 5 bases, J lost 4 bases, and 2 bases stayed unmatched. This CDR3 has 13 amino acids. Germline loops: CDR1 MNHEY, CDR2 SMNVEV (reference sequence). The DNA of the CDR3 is TGTGCCAGCAGTCCCGGGGGGTACAATGAGCAGTTCTTC. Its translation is CASSPGGYNEQFF.

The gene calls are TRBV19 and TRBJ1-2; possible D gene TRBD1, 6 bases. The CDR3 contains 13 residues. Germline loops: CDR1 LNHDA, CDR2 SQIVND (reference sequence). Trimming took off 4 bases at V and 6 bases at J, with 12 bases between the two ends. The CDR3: CASSTMDSNGYTF. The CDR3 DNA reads TGTGCCAGTAGTACTATGGACAGTAATGGCTACACCTTC.

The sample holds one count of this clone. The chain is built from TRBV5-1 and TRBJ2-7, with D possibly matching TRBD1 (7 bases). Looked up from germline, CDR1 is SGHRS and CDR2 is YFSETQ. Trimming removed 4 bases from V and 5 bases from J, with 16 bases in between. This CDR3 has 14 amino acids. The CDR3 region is CASSPRGAKDEQYF. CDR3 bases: TGCGCCAGCAGCCCCAGGGGGGCGAAGGACGAGCAGTACTTC.

The CDR3 loop reads CASSQDTLAGGGSTEAFF. The CDR3 DNA reads TGCGCCAGCAGCCAAGATACCCTCGCGGGGGGCGGTAGCACTGAAGCTTTCTTT. The chain has TRBV4-1 and TRBJ1-1; TRBD1 is a possible D gene (6 bases). CDR3 length equals 18 residues. V shed 0 bases and J shed 4 bases, with 21 bases lying between them. Germline values: CDR1 MGHRA, CDR2 YSYEKL.

The CDR3 DNA sequence: TGTGCCAGCAGCTCAAGGGGGACAGGGGGCTACGAGCAGTACTTC. Translation gives CASSSRGTGGYEQYF. The chain is built from TRBV5-6 and TRBJ2-7; 11 bases map to TRBD1. V dropped 3 bases and J dropped 3; count of bases not matched to a gene: 5. CDR1 SGHDT and CDR2 YYEEEE come from the germline V gene. This CDR3 has 15 residues.

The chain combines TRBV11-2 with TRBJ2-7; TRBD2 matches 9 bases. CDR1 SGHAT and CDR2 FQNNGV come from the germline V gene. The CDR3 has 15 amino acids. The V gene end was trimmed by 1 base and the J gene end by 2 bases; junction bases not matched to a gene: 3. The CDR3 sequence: CASSLGAGGPYEQYF. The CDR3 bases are TGTGCCAGCAGCTTAGGGGCGGGAGGGCCCTACGAGCAGTACTTC.

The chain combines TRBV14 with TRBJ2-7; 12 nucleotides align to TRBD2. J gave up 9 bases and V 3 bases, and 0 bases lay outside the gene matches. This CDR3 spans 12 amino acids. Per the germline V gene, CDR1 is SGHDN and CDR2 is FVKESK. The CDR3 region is CASSQTSGRQYF. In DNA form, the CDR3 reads TGTGCCAGCAGCCAGACTAGCGGGAGGCAGTACTTC.

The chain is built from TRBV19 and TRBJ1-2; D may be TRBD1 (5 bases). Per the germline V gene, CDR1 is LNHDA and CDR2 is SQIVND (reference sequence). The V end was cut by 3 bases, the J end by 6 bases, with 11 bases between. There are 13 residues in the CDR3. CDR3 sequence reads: CASSIGGSHGYTF. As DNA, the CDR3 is TGTGCCAGTAGTATCGGGGGGAGCCATGGCTACACCTTC.

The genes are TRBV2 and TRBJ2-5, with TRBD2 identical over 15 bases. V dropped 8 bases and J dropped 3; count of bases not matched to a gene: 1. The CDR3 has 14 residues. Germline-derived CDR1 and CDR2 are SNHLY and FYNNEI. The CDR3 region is CASRTSGREETQYF. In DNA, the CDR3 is TGTGCCAGCCGGACTAGCGGGAGGGAAGAGACCCAGTACTTC.

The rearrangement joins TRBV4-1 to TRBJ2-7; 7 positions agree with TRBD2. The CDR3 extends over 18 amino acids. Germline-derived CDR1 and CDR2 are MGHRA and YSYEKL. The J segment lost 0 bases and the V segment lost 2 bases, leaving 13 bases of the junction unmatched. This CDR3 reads CASSQSAAGLSLSYEQYF. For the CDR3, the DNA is TGCGCCAGCAGCCAATCCGCAGCGGGACTGTCCCTCTCCTACGAGCAGTACTTC.

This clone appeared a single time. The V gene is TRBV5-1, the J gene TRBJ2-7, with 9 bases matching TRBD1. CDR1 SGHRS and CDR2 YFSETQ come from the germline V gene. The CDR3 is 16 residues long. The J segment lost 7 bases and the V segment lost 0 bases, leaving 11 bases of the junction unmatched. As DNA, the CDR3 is TGCGCCAGCAGCTTGGATAAGGACAGGGGTTTATGGGAGCAGTACTTC. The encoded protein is CASSLDKDRGLWEQYF.

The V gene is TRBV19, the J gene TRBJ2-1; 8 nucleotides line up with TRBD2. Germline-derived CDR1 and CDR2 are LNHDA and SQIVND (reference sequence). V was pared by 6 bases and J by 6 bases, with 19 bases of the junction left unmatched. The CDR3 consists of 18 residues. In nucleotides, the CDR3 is TGTGCCAGTAGCTCGGGACTAGGAGCCGTTAGTTTGTCCAATGAGCAGTTCTTC. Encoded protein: CASSSGLGAVSLSNEQFF.

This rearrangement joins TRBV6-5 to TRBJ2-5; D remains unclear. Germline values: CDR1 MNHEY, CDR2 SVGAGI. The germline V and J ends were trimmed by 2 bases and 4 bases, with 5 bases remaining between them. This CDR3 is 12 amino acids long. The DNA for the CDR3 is TGTGCCAGCAGTTACCCGTCAGAGACCCAGTACTTC. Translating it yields CASSYPSETQYF.

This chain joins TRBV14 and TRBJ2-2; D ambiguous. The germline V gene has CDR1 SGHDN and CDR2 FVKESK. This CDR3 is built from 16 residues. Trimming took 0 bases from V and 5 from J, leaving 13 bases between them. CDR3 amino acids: CASSQDYFGRTGELFF. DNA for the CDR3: TGTGCCAGCAGCCAAGATTATTTCGGTCGAACCGGGGAGCTGTTTTTT.

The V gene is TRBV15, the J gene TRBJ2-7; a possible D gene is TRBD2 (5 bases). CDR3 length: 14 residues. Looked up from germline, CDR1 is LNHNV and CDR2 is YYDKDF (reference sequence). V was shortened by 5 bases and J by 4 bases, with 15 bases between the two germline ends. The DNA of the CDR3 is TGTGCCACCAGCGGAGGACGCTGCGGATACGAGCAGTACTTC. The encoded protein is CATSGGRCGYEQYF. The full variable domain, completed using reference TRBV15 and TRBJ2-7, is DAMVIQNPRYQVTQFGKPVTLSCSQTLNHNVMYWYQQKSSQAPKLLFHYYDKDFNNEADTPDNFQSRRPNTSFCFLDIRSPGLGDTAMYLCATSGGRCGYEQYFGPGTRLTVT.

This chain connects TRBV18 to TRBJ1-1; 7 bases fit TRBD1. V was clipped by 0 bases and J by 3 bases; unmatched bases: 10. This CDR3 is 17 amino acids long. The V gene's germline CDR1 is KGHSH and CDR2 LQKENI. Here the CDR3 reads CASSPPVTGATDTEAFF. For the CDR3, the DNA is TGTGCCAGCTCACCACCGGTCACAGGGGCAACGGACACTGAAGCTTTCTTT.

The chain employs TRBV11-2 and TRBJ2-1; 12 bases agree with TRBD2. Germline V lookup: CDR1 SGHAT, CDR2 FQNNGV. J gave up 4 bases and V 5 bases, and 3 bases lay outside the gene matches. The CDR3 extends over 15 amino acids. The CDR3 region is CASSTGLAGYNEQFF. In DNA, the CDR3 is TGTGCCAGCAGCACCGGACTAGCGGGATACAATGAGCAGTTCTTC.

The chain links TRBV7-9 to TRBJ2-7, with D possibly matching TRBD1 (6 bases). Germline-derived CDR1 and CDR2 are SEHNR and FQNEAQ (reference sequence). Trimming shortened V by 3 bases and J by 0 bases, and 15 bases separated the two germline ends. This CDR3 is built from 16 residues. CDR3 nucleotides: TGTGCCAGCAGCTTTCCCCCGGGACACACCTCCTACGAGCAGTACTTC. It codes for CASSFPPGHTSYEQYF.

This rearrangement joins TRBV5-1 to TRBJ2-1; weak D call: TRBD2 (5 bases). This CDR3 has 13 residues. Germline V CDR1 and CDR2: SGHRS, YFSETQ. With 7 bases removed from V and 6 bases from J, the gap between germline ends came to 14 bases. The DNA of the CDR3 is TGCGCCAGCTTAGGACTCCGGAGCAATGAGCAGTTCTTC. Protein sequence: CASLGLRSNEQFF.

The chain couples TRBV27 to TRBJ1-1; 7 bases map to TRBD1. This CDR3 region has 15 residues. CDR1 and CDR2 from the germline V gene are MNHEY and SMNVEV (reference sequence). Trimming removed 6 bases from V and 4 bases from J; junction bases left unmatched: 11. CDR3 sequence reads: CASSDRDRVSTEAFF. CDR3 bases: TGTGCCAGCAGCGACCGCGACAGGGTGAGCACTGAAGCTTTCTTT.

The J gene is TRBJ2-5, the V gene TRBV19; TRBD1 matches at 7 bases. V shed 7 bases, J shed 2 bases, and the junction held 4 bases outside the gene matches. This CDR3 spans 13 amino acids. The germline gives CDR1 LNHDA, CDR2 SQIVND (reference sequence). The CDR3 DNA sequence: TGTGCCAGTAACCCCAGGGGGCAAGAGACCCAGTACTTC. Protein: CASNPRGQETQYF.